The rows below give T cell receptor beta chains drawn from one sample of a study of blood T cells in healthy people across ages. TCRdb re-called the 5' RACE reads with MiXCR, one entry per CDR3 protein. This sample has about 630,000 distinct CDR3 sequences; approximately 21% occur once, and the top ten carry around 3.4%. Specimen: blood. Source of these receptors: an older man in good health. CDR3s include the opening cysteine and the closing phenylalanine or tryptophan. A D gene is named only where the DNA matches it firmly. Only some rows state a clone size, as once, few, many or a class for expanded clones.

d_call,j_call,v_call,clone_size,cdr3_aa,cdr3_nt
.,TRBJ2-1,TRBV7-7,many,CASSTDRSSNEQFF,TGTGCTAGCAGTACAGACAGGAGCTCCAATGAGCAGTTCTTC
TRBD1,TRBJ2-5,TRBV18,.,CASSPGTGETQYF,TGTGCCAGCTCACCAGGGACAGGGGAGACCCAGTACTTC
.,TRBJ2-7,TRBV3-1,.,CASSQVLSEQYF,TGTGCCAGCAGCCAAGTCCTCTCCGAGCAGTACTTC
.,TRBJ2-5,TRBV28,.,CASSFVAGETQYF,TGTGCCAGCAGTTTTGTGGCGGGGGAGACCCAGTACTTC
TRBD1,TRBJ2-3,TRBV20-1,many,CSAREGTGPSTDTQYF,TGCAGTGCTAGAGAAGGGACAGGGCCTAGCACAGATACGCAGTATTTT
TRBD2,TRBJ2-7,TRBV19,.,CASSATGLATEQYF,TGTGCCAGTAGTGCCACGGGACTAGCGACCGAGCAGTACTTC
.,TRBJ2-7,TRBV12-3/TRBV12-4,few,CASSRMGPEQYF,TGTGCCAGCAGTAGGATGGGACCCGAGCAGTACTTC
TRBD1,TRBJ2-1,TRBV12-5,few,CASGLVQGTAYNEQFF,TGTGCTAGTGGTTTGGTACAAGGGACAGCCTACAATGAGCAGTTCTTC
TRBD2,TRBJ2-5,TRBV7-8,.,CASSEGTSGRERETQYF,TGTGCCAGCAGCGAAGGGACTAGCGGGAGGGAGAGGGAGACCCAGTACTTC
TRBD2,TRBJ2-7,TRBV7-3,many,CASSLTAGGTYEQYF,TGTGCCAGCAGCTTAACAGCGGGAGGGACCTACGAGCAGTACTTC
.,TRBJ1-5,TRBV5-5,.,CASSLLLEQQPQHF,TGTGCCAGCAGCTTGTTGCTCGAACAGCAGCCCCAGCATTTT
.,TRBJ2-1,TRBV6-5,few,CASSYGPSDRPYNEQFF,TGTGCCAGCAGTTACGGCCCTAGCGATCGCCCCTACAATGAGCAGTTCTTC
.,TRBJ1-3,TRBV7-9,few,CASSPKVVSSGNTIYF,TGTGCCAGCAGCCCGAAGGTGGTCAGCTCTGGAAACACCATATATTTT
.,TRBJ2-1,TRBV28,.,CASSLLSSRNEQFF,TGTGCCAGCAGTTTGTTGTCTAGCCGCAATGAGCAGTTCTTC
TRBD2,TRBJ2-3,TRBV6-1,.,CASSRETSGRRDTQYF,TGTGCCAGCAGTCGGGAGACTAGCGGGAGGAGAGATACGCAGTATTTT
TRBD2,TRBJ2-5,TRBV20-1,.,CSATPGTTGETQYF,TGCAGTGCTACACCCGGGACTACAGGCGAGACCCAGTACTTC
.,TRBJ1-5,TRBV6-2/TRBV6-3,.,CASSYARGNNQPQHF,TGTGCCAGCAGTTACGCGAGGGGGAACAATCAGCCCCAGCATTTT
.,TRBJ2-3,TRBV29-1,many,CSVEGDTDTQYF,TGCAGCGTTGAAGGGGACACAGATACGCAGTATTTT
TRBD1,TRBJ1-3,TRBV12-3/TRBV12-4,.,CASSLGQGAPGNTIYF,TGTGCCAGCAGCCTTGGGCAGGGGGCTCCTGGAAACACCATATATTTT
TRBD2,TRBJ2-7,TRBV7-2,.,CASSSERENEQYF,TGTGCCAGCAGCTCTGAGCGGGAAAACGAGCAGTACTTC
.,TRBJ1-4,TRBV4-1,.,CASSQEAGRSEKLFF,TGCGCCAGCAGCCAAGAGGCAGGGAGGAGCGAAAAACTGTTTTTT
TRBD1,TRBJ1-1,TRBV29-1,.,CSVGYRGTTNTEAFF,TGCAGCGTGGGTTACAGGGGGACGACGAACACTGAAGCTTTCTTT
.,TRBJ1-6,TRBV2,.,CASSEGQANNSPLHF,TGTGCCAGTTCCGAGGGACAAGCTAATAATTCACCCCTCCACTTT
TRBD1,TRBJ1-4,TRBV6-6,.,CASSYTGQGNEKLFF,TGTGCCAGCAGTTACACGGGACAGGGTAATGAAAAACTGTTTTTT
.,TRBJ1-4,TRBV12-3/TRBV12-4,.,CASSFGDSDEKLFF,TGTGCCAGCAGTTTTGGAGATAGTGATGAAAAACTGTTTTTT
.,TRBJ2-1,TRBV9,.,CASSVASTAAVSYNEQFF,TGTGCCAGCAGCGTAGCCTCTACCGCAGCGGTCTCCTACAATGAGCAGTTCTTC
.,TRBJ2-7,TRBV18,.,CASSPREDRSSYEQYF,TGTGCCAGCTCACCACGGGAGGACAGGAGTTCCTACGAGCAGTACTTC
.,TRBJ2-5,TRBV20-1,many,CSARRPSEETQYF,TGCAGTGCTAGAAGGCCGTCCGAGGAGACCCAGTACTTC
TRBD1,TRBJ1-1,TRBV2,.,CASSESDRVAEAFF,TGTGCCAGCAGTGAGAGCGACAGGGTAGCTGAAGCTTTCTTT
TRBD1,TRBJ1-1,TRBV12-3/TRBV12-4,few,CASRGQGLSYTEAFF,TGTGCCAGCAGGGGACAGGGTCTTAGTTACACTGAAGCTTTCTTT
TRBD2,TRBJ2-1,TRBV5-1,few,CASSLSGFLAGDYNEQFF,TGCGCCAGCAGCTTGAGTGGGTTTTTAGCGGGAGACTACAATGAGCAGTTCTTC
.,TRBJ2-1,TRBV21-1,.,CVGREGRNEQFF,TGTGTGGGGCGGGAGGGCCGGAATGAGCAGTTCTTC
TRBD1,TRBJ2-3,TRBV3-1,.,CASSYTGGPTDTQYF,TGTGCCAGCAGCTATACAGGGGGTCCCACAGATACGCAGTATTTT
.,TRBJ2-7,TRBV20-1,many,CSANYLLYEQYF,TGCAGTGCTAATTACCTCCTTTACGAGCAGTACTTC
.,TRBJ2-5,TRBV5-1,.,CASMERETQYF,TGCGCCAGCATGGAGCGGGAGACCCAGTACTTC
.,TRBJ2-7,TRBV7-2,.,CASSFAGNHHPYEQYF,TGTGCCAGCAGCTTCGCAGGGAACCACCACCCCTACGAGCAGTACTTC
.,TRBJ1-1,TRBV5-8,few,CASTSSLGGGVPYF,TGTGCCAGCACCTCATCCCTTGGTGGGGGGGTTCCTTACTTT
.,TRBJ2-5,TRBV5-1,.,CASSLVRDGETHYF,TGCGCCAGCAGCTTGGTCCGGGATGGAGAGACCCACTACTTC
.,TRBJ2-6,TRBV5-1,.,CASSLEGGPGANVLTF,TGCGCCAGCAGCTTGGAAGGGGGGCCTGGGGCCAACGTCCTGACTTTC
.,TRBJ1-4,TRBV7-9,few,CASSARDGNEKLFF,TGTGCCAGCAGCGCCCGGGATGGTAATGAAAAACTGTTTTTT
.,TRBJ1-6,TRBV3-1,.,CASSQNGAGYNSPLHF,TGTGCCAGCAGCCAGAACGGGGCGGGTTATAATTCACCCCTCCACTTT
TRBD2,TRBJ2-1,TRBV7-2,.,CASSLGTSVNEQFF,TGTGCCAGCAGCTTAGGGACTAGCGTCAATGAGCAGTTCTTC
TRBD1,TRBJ2-1,TRBV20-1,few,CSARRSDTGTGYNEQFF,TGCAGTGCTAGACGAAGCGATACCGGGACAGGGTACAATGAGCAGTTCTTC
TRBD2,TRBJ2-3,TRBV7-6,.,CASSQILAGVTDTQYF,TGTGCCAGCAGCCAGATACTAGCGGGAGTCACAGATACGCAGTATTTT
TRBD1,TRBJ2-2,TRBV9,many,CASSSTGGTGELFF,TGTGCCAGCAGTTCTACAGGGGGCACCGGGGAGCTGTTTTTT
.,TRBJ1-4,TRBV12-3/TRBV12-4,few,CASSFRTVNEKLFF,TGTGCCAGCAGTTTTAGGACTGTTAATGAAAAACTGTTTTTT